The source of this T cell receptor beta chain is a study of T cells in localized non-small cell lung cancer. Notes on the study in general: Adjacent lung held a median roughly 50 of the top 100 tumor clones. Clonality peaked in uninvolved adjacent lung rather than tumor. Prolonged overall survival went with higher T cell density in the blood. Tumor samples were not multi-region, leaving intratumor heterogeneity unexcluded.

Assay: immunoSEQ multiplex PCR; the TCRdb copy retains only in-frame clones and omits some. In the table there are about 31,000 clones, approximately 94% of which are singletons. Details on this clone: Its antigen remains unidentified.

With 2 bases removed from V and 0 bases from J, the gap between germline ends came to 12 bases. Germline V gene sequence: CDR1 SGDLS, CDR2 YYNGEE. This CDR3 spans 16 amino acids. V usage is TRBV9 and J usage is TRBJ1-3, with D possibly TRBD1 on 5 matching bases. The receptor's source is a woman aged 35 to 75 with stage I lung adenocarcinoma. The starting material was peripheral blood, obtained before any cancer treatment. The CDR3, as DNA: TGTGCCAGCAGCGTCGGCAGGGTAAGCTCTGGAAACACCATATATTTT. Translation gives CASSVGRVSSGNTIYF. Variable domain in full (rest from reference TRBV9 and TRBJ1-3): DSGVTQTPKHLITATGQRVTLRCSPRSGDLSVYWYQQSLDQGLQFLIQYYNGEERAKGNILERFSAQQFPDLHSELNLSSLELGDSALYFCASSVGRVSSGNTIYFGEGSWLTVV.